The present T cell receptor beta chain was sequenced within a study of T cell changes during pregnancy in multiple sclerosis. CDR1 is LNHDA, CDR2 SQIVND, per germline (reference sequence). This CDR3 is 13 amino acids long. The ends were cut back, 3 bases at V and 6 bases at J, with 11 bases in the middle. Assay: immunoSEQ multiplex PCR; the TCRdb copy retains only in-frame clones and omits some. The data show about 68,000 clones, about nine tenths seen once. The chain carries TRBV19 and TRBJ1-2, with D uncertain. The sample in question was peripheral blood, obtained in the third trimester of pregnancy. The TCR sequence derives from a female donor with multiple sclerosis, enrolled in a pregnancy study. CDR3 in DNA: TGTGCCAGTAGTATTACGTTGAGGAATGGCTACACCTTC. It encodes CASSITLRNGYTF.